This TCR beta chain was recovered during a study of HIV-infected patients and healthy controls. Trimming shortened V by 3 bases and J by 6 bases, and 11 bases separated the two germline ends. The CDR3 consists of 13 residues. Germline V gene data show CDR1 as SGHTA and CDR2 as FQGNSA. TCRdb called the 5' RACE reads again in MiXCR, with one record for every CDR3 protein. Of 50,000 to 80,000 distinct CDR3 sequences listed, about 19% are singletons. This clonotype was seen at least ten times. Sequencing was carried out using CD4+ T cells from blood. The genes are TRBV7-2 and TRBJ1-1, with a possible D match to TRBD1 (5 bases). This TCR was recovered from a human donor in good health. The CDR3 sequence is CASSLAAGSEAFF. The CDR3 DNA reads as TGTGCCAGCAGCTTGGCGGCAGGGTCTGAAGCTTTCTTT.